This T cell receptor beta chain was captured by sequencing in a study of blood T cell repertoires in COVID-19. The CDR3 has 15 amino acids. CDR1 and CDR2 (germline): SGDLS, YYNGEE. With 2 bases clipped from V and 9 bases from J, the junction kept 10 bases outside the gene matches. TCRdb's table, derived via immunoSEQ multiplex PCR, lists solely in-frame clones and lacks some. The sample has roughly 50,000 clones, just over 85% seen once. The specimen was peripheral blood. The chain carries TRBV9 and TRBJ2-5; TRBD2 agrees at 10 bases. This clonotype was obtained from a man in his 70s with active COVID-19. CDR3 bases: TGTGCCAGCAGCGTTTCTAGCGGGGGTTACGAGGCCCAGTACTTC. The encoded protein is CASSVSSGGYEAQYF. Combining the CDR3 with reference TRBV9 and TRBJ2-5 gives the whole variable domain DSGVTQTPKHLITATGQRVTLRCSPRSGDLSVYWYQQSLDQGLQFLIQYYNGEERAKGNILERFSAQQFPDLHSELNLSSLELGDSALYFCASSVSSGGYEAQYFGPGTRLLVL.